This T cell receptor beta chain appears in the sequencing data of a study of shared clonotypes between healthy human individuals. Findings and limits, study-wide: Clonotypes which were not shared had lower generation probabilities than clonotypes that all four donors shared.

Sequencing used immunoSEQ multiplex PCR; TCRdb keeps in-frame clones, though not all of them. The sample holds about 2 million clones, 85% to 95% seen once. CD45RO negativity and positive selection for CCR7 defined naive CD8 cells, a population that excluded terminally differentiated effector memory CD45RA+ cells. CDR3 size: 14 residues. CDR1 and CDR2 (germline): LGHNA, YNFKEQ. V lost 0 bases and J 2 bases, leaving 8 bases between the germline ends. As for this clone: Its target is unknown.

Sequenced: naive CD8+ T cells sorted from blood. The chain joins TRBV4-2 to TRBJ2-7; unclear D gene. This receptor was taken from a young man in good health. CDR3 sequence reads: CASSQDVRTYEQYF. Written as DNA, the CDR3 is TGTGCCAGCAGCCAAGATGTCAGGACCTACGAGCAGTACTTC.